This T cell receptor beta chain was sequenced during a study of CD8+ T cells in alopecia areata. Whole-study context: It was approximately 7-11-week-old female C3H/HeJ mice that received skin from approximately 6-13-month-old C3H/HeJ graft donors with spontaneous alopecia.

This clone was seen more than once but under ten times. Its matching antigen is unknown. The gene names given are mouse names. Read coverage stops 4 residues before the CDR3 terminus; the germline J gene supplies the remainder. Within the sample, other DNA sequences also encode this same CDR3. Investigators isolated RNA and reverse transcribed it into cDNA to act as the sequencing template. Libraries were prepared by immunoSEQ multiplex PCR; TCRdb keeps only in-frame clonotypes and omits some of them. This sample includes about 300,000 clones with no singletons; its ten biggest clones take up less than 1.5%. Overall study results and limits: TCR sharing was clearer in mice than between patients, perhaps partly owing to patient HLA diversity. More clonal than normal scalp was lesional scalp, particularly alopecia totalis/universalis.

This CDR3 region has 16 residues. CDR1 is NNHNN, CDR2 SYGAGS, per germline (reference sequence). With V trimmed by 0 bases and J by 3 bases, 2 bases remained unmatched. Cells pooled from cutaneous lymph nodes were sorted on CD4, CD8alpha, NKG2D, NKG2ACE and other markers. The chain links TRBV13-2 to TRBJ2-1; TRBD2 matches at 11 bases. The clonotype comes from a C3H/HeJ mouse with alopecia areata. The MHC haplotype of the strain is H2-k. The sequencing sample was made of CD4+ T cells sorted from a lymph node. The chain's CDR3 is CASGDAGTGGYAEQFF. Partial CDR3 DNA: TGTGCCAGCGGTGATGCGGGGACTGGGGGCTATGCT.